The clone carrying this T cell receptor beta chain was seen at least ten times. The data were obtained in a study of blood T cells in healthy people across ages. Investigators took roughly 9.5 milliliters of peripheral blood from every donor. A J-beta primer mix and a sample-barcoded 5' primer were used in a second PCR of roughly 6 to 11 cycles. Researchers report that a template-switch adaptor with 12 random nucleotides tagged each cDNA molecule. TCRdb used MiXCR to reprocess the 5' RACE reads, holding one entry per CDR3 protein. The table has about 780,000 distinct CDR3 sequences, around half seen once. The CDR3 is 12 residues long. Germline V gene lookup returns CDR1 LGHDT and CDR2 YNNKEL (reference sequence). V was shortened by 0 bases and J by 3 bases, with 3 bases between the two germline ends.

This receptor was identified in a man at least 80 years old in good health. The J gene is TRBJ2-7, the V gene TRBV3-1; D unresolved. The sample taken for sequencing was blood. CDR3 amino acids: CASSQDSYEQYF. The CDR3 region has the DNA TGTGCCAGCAGCCAAGACAGCTACGAGCAGTACTTC.